This T cell receptor (beta chain) originates from a study of CD8 T cells in Susac syndrome. About 0.5 to 1 ug RNA was reverse transcribed with random hexamers. One entry per CDR3 protein, called by TCRdb with MiXCR from the immunoSEQ multiplex PCR reads. The table lists about 66,000 distinct CDR3 sequences, approximately 96% of them singletons. This receptor was obtained from a human donor with multiple sclerosis. Input material: CD8+ T cells from PBMCs.

The CDR3 DNA reads as TGTGCCACCAGCCAATCGCAGGGGTACGAGCAGTACTTC. Translating it yields CATSQSQGYEQYF. This chain uses TRBV15 with TRBJ2-7; a weak D match, TRBD1 (6 bases). This CDR3 region has 13 residues. Germline values: CDR1 LNHNV, CDR2 YYDKDF (reference sequence). Trimming took off 5 bases at V and 4 bases at J, with 12 bases between the two ends. Looking up the rest from reference TRBV15 and TRBJ2-7 gives the full variable domain: DAMVIQNPRYQVTQFGKPVTLSCSQTLNHNVMYWYQQKSSQAPKLLFHYYDKDFNNEADTPDNFQSRRPNTSFCFLDIRSPGLGDTAMYLCATSQSQGYEQYFGPGTRLTVT.